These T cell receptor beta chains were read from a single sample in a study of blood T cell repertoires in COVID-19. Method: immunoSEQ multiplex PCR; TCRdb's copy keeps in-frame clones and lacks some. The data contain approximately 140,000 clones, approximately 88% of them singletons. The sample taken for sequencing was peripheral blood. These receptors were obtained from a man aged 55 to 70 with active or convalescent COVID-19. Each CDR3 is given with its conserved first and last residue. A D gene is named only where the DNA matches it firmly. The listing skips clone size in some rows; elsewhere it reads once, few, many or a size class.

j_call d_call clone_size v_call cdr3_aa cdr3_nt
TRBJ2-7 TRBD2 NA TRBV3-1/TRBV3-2 CASSRQTSGMDYEQYF TGTGCCAGCAGCCGACAGACTAGCGGGATGGACTACGAGCAGTACTTC
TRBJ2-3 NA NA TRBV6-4 CASSEDLGDTQYF TGTGCCAGCAGTGAGGACTTGGGAGATACGCAGTATTTT
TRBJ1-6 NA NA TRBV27 CASSSGMPLSGNSPLHF TGTGCCAGCAGTTCGGGAATGCCCCTATCCGGGAATTCACCCCTCCACTTT
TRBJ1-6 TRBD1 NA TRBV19 CASGTQGKYNSPLHF TGTGCCAGTGGCACACAGGGGAAATACAATTCACCCCTCCACTTT
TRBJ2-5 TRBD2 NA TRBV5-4 CASSLGGTSGSQETQYF TGTGCCAGCAGCTTGGGAGGGACTAGCGGGAGCCAAGAGACCCAGTACTTC
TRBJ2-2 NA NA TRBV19 CASSIKGRGSNTGELFF TGTGCCAGTAGTATCAAAGGCAGGGGTTCGAACACCGGGGAGCTGTTTTTT
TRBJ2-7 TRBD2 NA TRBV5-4 CASSPNLYSGSMHEQYF TGTGCCAGCAGCCCTAACCTGTATAGCGGGAGCATGCACGAGCAGTACTTC
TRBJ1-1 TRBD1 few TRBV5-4 CASSLGGTGIAFF TGTGCCAGCAGCTTGGGAGGGACAGGGATAGCTTTCTTT
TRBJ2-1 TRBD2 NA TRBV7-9 CASSRGISGRGPGEQFF TGTGCCAGCAGCCGAGGGATTAGCGGGAGAGGTCCCGGTGAGCAGTTCTTC
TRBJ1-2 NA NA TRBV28 CASSLPGIYGYTF TGTGCCAGCAGTTTACCGGGAATCTATGGCTACACCTTC
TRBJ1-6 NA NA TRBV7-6 CASKAATPNSPLHF TGTGCCAGCAAAGCAGCGACTCCGAATTCACCCCTCCACTTT
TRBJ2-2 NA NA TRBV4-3 CASSQVSGSGELFF TGCGCCAGCAGCCAAGTGAGCGGGTCCGGGGAGCTGTTTTTT
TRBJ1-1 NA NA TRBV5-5 CASSLTSTEAFF TGTGCCAGCAGCCTAACGTCCACTGAAGCTTTCTTT
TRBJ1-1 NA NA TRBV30 CAWSRQDEAFF TGTGCCTGGAGTAGACAGGATGAAGCTTTCTTT
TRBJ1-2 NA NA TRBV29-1 CSVEEKGPYGYTF TGCAGCGTTGAAGAGAAGGGGCCGTATGGCTACACCTTC
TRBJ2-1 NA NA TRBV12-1 CASSPRGSGRDNEQFF TGTGCCAGCAGCCCCCGGGGTAGCGGGAGGGACAATGAGCAGTTCTTC
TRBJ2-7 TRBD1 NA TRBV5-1 CASSQGTGRTYEQYF TGCGCCAGCAGCCAGGGGACAGGGAGGACCTACGAGCAGTACTTC
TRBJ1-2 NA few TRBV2 CASSEGNYGYTF TGTGCCAGCAGCGAGGGAAACTATGGCTACACCTTC
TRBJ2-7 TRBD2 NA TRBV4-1 CASSQDAGVRYEQYF TGCGCCAGCAGCCAAGATGCGGGAGTAAGGTACGAGCAGTACTTC
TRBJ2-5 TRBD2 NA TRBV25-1 CASGLLAGSVETQYF TGTGCCAGCGGGCTACTAGCGGGAAGCGTTGAGACCCAGTACTTC
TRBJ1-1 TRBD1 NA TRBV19 CASLDRGNGDTEAFF TGTGCCAGCCTTGACAGGGGGAATGGGGACACTGAAGCTTTCTTT
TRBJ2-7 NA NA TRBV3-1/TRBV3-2 CASSRAGLGEQYF TGTGCCAGCAGCCGAGCAGGGTTAGGCGAGCAGTACTTC
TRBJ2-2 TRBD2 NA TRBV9 CASSKDPGLAGVSGELFF TGTGCCAGCAGCAAGGACCCCGGACTAGCGGGAGTTTCCGGGGAGCTGTTTTTT